These 25 T cell receptor beta chains were sequenced from one sample in a study of CD8 T cells in Susac syndrome (dated by TCRdb to between 2018 and 2020). Receptor libraries were prepared by the immunoSEQ multiplex PCR assay. RNA was extracted using the RNeasy kit, and about 0.45 to 1 ug of the RNA was reverse transcribed with random hexamers. The public reads were reprocessed in TCRdb via fastp at Q25 and MiXCR, keeping in-frame beta chains. Every CDR3 protein is listed once, alongside the most common genes and DNA of its rows. This sample has under 200,000 distinct CDR3 sequences in its table, and approximately 96% of those were observed once. The ten top clones hold 0.09% to 0.1% of the sample. The sequenced sample was CD4+ T cells from PBMCs. These receptors originate from a human donor with Susac syndrome.

J is TRBJ1-1 and V is TRBV5-1; no clear D gene. Trimming took 1 base from V and 6 from J, leaving 13 bases between them. This CDR3 is 14 amino acids long. CDR1 SGHRS and CDR2 YFSETQ come from the germline V gene. This chain's CDR3 is CASSLQTNSAEAFF. CDR3 sequence (DNA): TGCGCCAGCAGCTTGCAGACAAACAGTGCTGAAGCTTTCTTT.

The chain has TRBV4-1 and TRBJ2-3, with a tentative D call TRBD2 (6 bases). Trimming left V 1 base short and J 2 bases short, with 13 bases between. This CDR3 region has 16 residues. CDR1 and CDR2 (germline): MGHRA, YSYEKL. The CDR3 DNA reads TGCGCCAGCAGCCAAGGGTGGGGAGGCCTCACAGATACGCAGTATTTT. As protein: CASSQGWGGLTDTQYF.

The V and J genes are TRBV6-6 and TRBJ2-5; D is possibly TRBD1 or TRBD2 (5 bases each). Germline assignment: CDR1 MNHNY and CDR2 SVGAGI (reference sequence). This CDR3 has 14 residues. The germline V and J ends were trimmed by 6 bases and 5 bases, with 16 bases remaining between them. The CDR3 bases are TGTGCCAGCAGCTCCCCGGGACGAGGGGAGACCCAGTACTTC. This sequence encodes CASSSPGRGETQYF.

V and J are TRBV5-6 and TRBJ2-7; D unclear. This CDR3 is 13 amino acids long. V lost 0 bases, J lost 3 bases, and 7 bases lay in between. Germline V gene sequence: CDR1 SGHDT, CDR2 YYEEEE. The CDR3 DNA reads TGTGCCAGCAGCTTGGGCCAACTCTACGAGCAGTACTTC. Protein: CASSLGQLYEQYF.

The chain has TRBV19 and TRBJ1-2, with TRBD1 matching over 7 bases. V shed 6 bases, J shed 4 bases, and the junction held 11 bases outside the gene matches. This CDR3 has 15 residues. Germline values: CDR1 LNHDA, CDR2 SQIVND (reference sequence). The CDR3 nucleotides are TGTGCCAGTAGCCTGAGACGACAGGGCCTCTATGGCTACACCTTC. Its protein is CASSLRRQGLYGYTF.

The gene calls are TRBV4-2 and TRBJ1-1; no definite D call. CDR3 length equals 17 residues. Trimming took off 0 bases at V and 1 base at J, with 15 bases between the two ends. Germline V gene sequence: CDR1 LGHNA, CDR2 YNFKEQ. The CDR3, as DNA: TGTGCCAGCAGCCAAGAAATGTGGTTGTCACGGAACACTGAAGCTTTCTTT. This codes for CASSQEMWLSRNTEAFF.

CDR3 in DNA: TGTGCCAGCAGTTTTGACGGCAGCCGATACGAGCAGTACTTC. It encodes CASSFDGSRYEQYF. This chain links TRBV12-3 or TRBV12-4 with TRBJ2-7; no clear D. The ends were cut back, 3 bases at V and 4 bases at J, with 13 bases in the middle. CDR3 length equals 14 residues.

For the CDR3, the DNA is TGTGCCAGCAGACAGACAGGGGTTGGAGAAAAACTGTTTTTT. Translating gives CASRQTGVGEKLFF. The rearrangement links TRBV6-5 to TRBJ1-4; 8 bases align to TRBD1. Germline trimming cut 6 bases from V and 8 bases from J; bases unmatched to any gene: 8. There are 14 residues in the CDR3. Germline V gene lookup returns CDR1 MNHEY and CDR2 SVGAGI.

The V gene is TRBV5-1, the J gene TRBJ2-7, with D maybe TRBD1 (6 bases). The CDR3 is 16 amino acids. V was cut by 4 bases and J by 7 bases, with 24 bases left in between. Germline CDR1 reads SGHRS; CDR2 reads YFSETQ. CDR3 coding DNA: TGCGCCAGCAGCCTGGATAGGACAGCCCAGGAAGGAGAGCAGTACTTC. This translates into CASSLDRTAQEGEQYF.

This CDR3 reads CASSFPDRDGYTF. The DNA for the CDR3 is TGTGCCAGCAGCTTCCCAGACAGGGATGGCTACACCTTC. This sequence joins TRBV7-9 and TRBJ1-2, with 7 bases aligning to TRBD1. Losses at the gene ends were 3 bases for V and 6 bases for J; bases not matched to a gene: 4. CDR1 and CDR2 (germline): SEHNR, FQNEAQ (reference sequence). The CDR3 is 13 amino acids. Looking up the rest from reference TRBV7-9 and TRBJ1-2 gives the full variable domain: DTGVSQNPRHKITKRGQNVTFRCDPISEHNRLYWYRQTLGQGPEFLTYFQNEAQLEKSRLLSDRFSAERPKGSFSTLEIQRTEQGDSAMYLCASSFPDRDGYTFGSGTRLTVV.

This chain links TRBV30 with TRBJ1-1; D is possibly TRBD1 (6 bases). This CDR3 is 11 amino acids long. Trimming left V 4 bases short and J 8 bases short, with 11 bases between. The germline CDR1 and CDR2 sequences are GTSNPN and SVGIG (reference sequence). CDR3 sequence reads: CAWNLGQEAFF. DNA for the CDR3: TGTGCCTGGAACCTCGGACAGGAAGCTTTCTTT.

The chain joins TRBV29-1 to TRBJ2-5; 7 bases match TRBD1. V lost 8 bases, J lost 5 bases, and 11 bases stayed unmatched. CDR3 length: 13 amino acids. Germline CDR1 SQVTM, CDR2 ANQGSEA. The CDR3 DNA is TGCAGCTCTGGCGAGGGGGCGAGGGAGACCCAGTACTTC. This codes for CSSGEGARETQYF.

The chain carries TRBV2 and TRBJ2-2, with TRBD1 identical over 10 bases. Looked up from germline, CDR1 is SNHLY and CDR2 is FYNNEI. CDR3 size: 14 residues. Trimming took 7 bases from V and 4 from J; bases not matched to a gene: 3. The CDR3 DNA follows: TGTGCCAGCAAGACAGGGGGCATCACCGGGGAGCTGTTTTTT. Translation gives CASKTGGITGELFF. The full variable domain, with the rest looked up from reference TRBV2 and TRBJ2-2, is EPEVTQTPSHQVTQMGQEVILRCVPISNHLYFYWYRQILGQKVEFLVSFYNNEISEKSEIFDDQFSVERPDGSNFTLKIRSTKLEDSAMYFCASKTGGITGELFFGEGSRLTVL.

The chain is built from TRBV19 and TRBJ2-3; 8 positions match TRBD1. Germline V gene lookup returns CDR1 LNHDA and CDR2 SQIVND (reference sequence). V lost 6 bases to trimming and J lost 6 bases; unmatched junction nucleotides: 11. The length of the CDR3 is 15 residues. CDR3 coding DNA: TGTGCCAGTAGAGTAACAGGGGGATGGCGGGATACGCAGTATTTT. Translating it yields CASRVTGGWRDTQYF. Drawing the rest from reference TRBV19 and TRBJ2-3, the complete variable domain is DGGITQSPKYLFRKEGQNVTLSCEQNLNHDAMYWYRQDPGQGLRLIYYSQIVNDFQKGDIAEGYSVSREKKESFPLTVTSAQKNPTAFYLCASRVTGGWRDTQYFGPGTRLTVL.

The chain combines TRBV18 with TRBJ1-4, with 8 bases that match TRBD1. This CDR3 spans 19 amino acids. J was trimmed by 3 bases and V by 3 bases; bases with no gene match: 15. The V gene's germline CDR1 is KGHSH and CDR2 LQKENI. CDR3 DNA sequence: TGTGCCAGCTCACCGGAGACAGCCGGGACAGGTCCTTCTAATGAAAAACTGTTTTTT. The encoded protein is CASSPETAGTGPSNEKLFF.

This clonotype was found once. The J gene is TRBJ1-1, the V gene TRBV30; TRBD1 might be the D (6 bases). The germline V gene has CDR1 GTSNPN and CDR2 SVGIG (reference sequence). V was cut by 5 bases and J by 8 bases, with 15 bases left in between. The CDR3 loop spans 12 amino acids. This CDR3 is CAWGQSRGEAFF. The CDR3 DNA reads as TGTGCCTGGGGACAGTCGAGGGGCGAAGCTTTCTTT.

This chain connects TRBV28 to TRBJ1-2; possible D gene TRBD1, 6 bases. The CDR3 is 16 residues long. Germline V gives CDR1 MDHEN, CDR2 SYDVKM. Trimming took 3 bases from V and 7 from J, leaving 21 bases between them. CDR3 sequence reads: CASSFQFGRGRSGYTF. The CDR3 DNA reads TGTGCCAGCAGTTTTCAGTTCGGCCGGGGGCGGAGTGGCTACACCTTC.

The chain joins TRBV29-1 to TRBJ1-5; the D gene is possibly TRBD1 (6 bases). Trimming removed 4 bases from V and 1 base from J, with 20 bases in between. The CDR3 runs 17 residues. The germline CDR1 and CDR2 sequences are SQVTM and ANQGSEA. CDR3 DNA: TGCAGCGTTGTGTGGGGGGCGCAGGGATGGAGCAATCAGCCCCAGCATTTT. This gives the protein CSVVWGAQGWSNQPQHF.

The chain has TRBV29-1 and TRBJ2-7; possibly TRBD2 for D (5 bases). The length of the CDR3 is 13 residues. Per the germline V gene, CDR1 is SQVTM and CDR2 is ANQGSEA. Between the trimmed V and J ends, which lost 2 bases and 6 bases, there was a span of 14 bases. The CDR3 protein is CSVESGVRREQYF. CDR3 nucleotides: TGCAGCGTTGAATCCGGGGTAAGACGCGAGCAGTACTTC.

This chain links TRBV28 with TRBJ1-5; D is unclear. Germline V gives CDR1 MDHEN, CDR2 SYDVKM. Trimming removed 5 bases at V and 4 bases at J, with 12 bases between. The CDR3 length is 14 residues. This CDR3 is CASSPGSGNQPQHF. The DNA for the CDR3 is TGTGCCAGCAGTCCCGGTTCCGGGAATCAGCCCCAGCATTTT.

The chain has TRBV20-1 and TRBJ1-6; tentative D call: TRBD1 (6 bases). CDR1 is DFQATT, CDR2 SNEGSKA, per germline (reference sequence). The CDR3 has 15 amino acids. Trimming left V 2 bases short and J 1 base short, with 9 bases between. CDR3 region: CSARPTGSYNSPLHF. The CDR3 region has the DNA TGCAGTGCTAGACCGACAGGTTCCTATAATTCACCCCTCCACTTT.

The rearrangement joins TRBV7-3 to TRBJ2-2; D is unresolved. The CDR3 is 13 amino acids. The V gene lost 4 bases and the J gene lost 3 bases, with 6 bases spanning the gap. Per germline, CDR1 SGHTA and CDR2 FQGTGA. For the CDR3, the DNA is TGTGCCAGCAGCTCTAGGGACACCGGGGAGCTGTTTTTT. Protein: CASSSRDTGELFF.

The chain recombines TRBV25-1 with TRBJ2-3; 8 positions match TRBD2. The CDR3 covers 14 residues. V lost 4 bases to trimming and J lost 1 base; unmatched junction nucleotides: 1. Germline assignment: CDR1 MGHDK and CDR2 SYGVNS. CDR3 loop: CASSAAGGTDTQYF. The CDR3 bases are TGTGCCAGCAGTGCAGCGGGGGGCACAGATACGCAGTATTTT.

The V gene is TRBV7-9, the J gene TRBJ2-5; D call uncertain. The V gene's germline CDR1 is SEHNR and CDR2 FQNEAQ (reference sequence). The CDR3 consists of 12 residues. V shed 5 bases and J shed 5 bases, with 9 bases lying between them. The CDR3 reads CASSPGLETQYF. The CDR3 bases are TGTGCCAGCAGCCCCGGTTTGGAGACCCAGTACTTC.

The chain recombines TRBV29-1 with TRBJ2-2; 10 bases align to TRBD2. V was pared by 7 bases and J by 6 bases, with 8 bases of the junction left unmatched. CDR1 SQVTM and CDR2 ANQGSEA come from the germline V gene. The CDR3 runs to 14 residues. The CDR3 reads CSAGAGGSPGELFF. The DNA of the CDR3 is TGCAGCGCCGGAGCGGGGGGGTCCCCCGGGGAGCTGTTTTTT.